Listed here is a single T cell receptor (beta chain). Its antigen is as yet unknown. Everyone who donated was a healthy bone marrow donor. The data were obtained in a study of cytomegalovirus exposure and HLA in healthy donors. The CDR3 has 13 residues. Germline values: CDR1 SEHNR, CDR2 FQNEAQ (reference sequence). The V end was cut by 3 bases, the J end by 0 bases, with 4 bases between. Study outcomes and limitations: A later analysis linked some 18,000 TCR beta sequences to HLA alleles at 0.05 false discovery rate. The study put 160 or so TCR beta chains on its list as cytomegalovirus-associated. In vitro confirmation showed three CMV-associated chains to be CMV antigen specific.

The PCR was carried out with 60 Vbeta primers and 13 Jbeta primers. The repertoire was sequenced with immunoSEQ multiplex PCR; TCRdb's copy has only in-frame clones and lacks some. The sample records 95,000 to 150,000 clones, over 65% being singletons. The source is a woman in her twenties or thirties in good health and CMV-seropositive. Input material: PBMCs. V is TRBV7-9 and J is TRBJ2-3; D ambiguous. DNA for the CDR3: TGTGCCAGCAGCTTCGTTAGCACAGATACGCAGTATTTT. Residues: CASSFVSTDTQYF.